Following are 3 T cell receptor beta chains from one sample sequenced in a study of shared clonotypes between healthy human individuals. Method: immunoSEQ multiplex PCR; TCRdb's copy keeps in-frame clones and lacks some. The repertoire holds about 2.1 million clones, approximately 94% seen once, with over 1.5% in the top ten. CD45RO-negative, CCR7-positively selected cells formed the naive CD8 fraction, excluding terminally differentiated effector memory CD45RA+ cells. Sequencing was performed on naive CD8+ T cells from PBMCs. These receptors were obtained from a man younger than 30 in good health. Some clones in this sample may be carry-over from other donors' samples.

This sequence joins TRBV28 and TRBJ2-7; D ambiguous. The CDR3 runs to 13 residues. Germline assignment: CDR1 MDHEN and CDR2 SYDVKM. V lost 6 bases, J lost 0 bases, and 9 bases lay in between. The CDR3 sequence is CASSPDVSYEQYF. The CDR3 DNA follows: TGTGCCAGCAGCCCCGACGTCTCCTACGAGCAGTACTTC.

The chain carries TRBV27 and TRBJ1-5; the D gene is possibly TRBD1 (5 bases). The CDR3 consists of 14 residues. V lost 6 bases, J lost 2 bases, and 11 bases lay in between. Germline V gene data show CDR1 as MNHEY and CDR2 as SMNVEV (reference sequence). The CDR3 spells CASRSGFGNQPQHF. The CDR3 DNA follows: TGTGCCAGCAGGTCAGGGTTTGGCAATCAGCCCCAGCATTTT.

V usage is TRBV29-1 and J usage is TRBJ2-7; 8 bases match TRBD1. This CDR3 has 13 residues. After removal of 5 bases from V and 7 bases from J, the junction contained 10 bases not matched to a gene. The germline gives CDR1 SQVTM, CDR2 ANQGSEA. The DNA for the CDR3 is TGCAGCGTTCTCGCAGGGGGCTCGGGAGAGCAGTACTTC. Amino acid sequence: CSVLAGGSGEQYF.